This T cell receptor beta chain is drawn from a study of early T cells in non-severe SARS-CoV-2 infection. Whole-study context: Bulk RNA taken from unsorted whole blood was sequenced, leaving chains unpaired.

There are 13 residues in the CDR3. Germline lookup yields CDR1 ENHRY and CDR2 SYGVKD. After removal of 3 bases from V and 5 bases from J, the junction contained 3 bases not matched to a gene. Study-wide points: Matching results from VDJdb favored anti-spike CD8 responses, leaving private and CD4 specificities undetected.

Tagging with unique molecular identifiers was applied to individual cDNA molecules. TCRdb ran MiXCR on the 5' RACE reads and lists one entry per CDR3 protein. The sample carries 75,000 to 90,000 distinct CDR3 sequences, roughly 12% recorded once. This clonotype was observed many times. What it recognizes is unknown. Specimen: whole blood. The sequence derives from an adult who was a healthcare worker with PCR-confirmed SARS-CoV-2 infection or an uninfected control (not recorded which). This chain joins TRBV10-3 and TRBJ2-7; 8 bases align to TRBD1. The CDR3 DNA is TGTGCCATCAGTGAAGGACAGGGACACGAGCAGTACTTC. It specifies CAISEGQGHEQYF.